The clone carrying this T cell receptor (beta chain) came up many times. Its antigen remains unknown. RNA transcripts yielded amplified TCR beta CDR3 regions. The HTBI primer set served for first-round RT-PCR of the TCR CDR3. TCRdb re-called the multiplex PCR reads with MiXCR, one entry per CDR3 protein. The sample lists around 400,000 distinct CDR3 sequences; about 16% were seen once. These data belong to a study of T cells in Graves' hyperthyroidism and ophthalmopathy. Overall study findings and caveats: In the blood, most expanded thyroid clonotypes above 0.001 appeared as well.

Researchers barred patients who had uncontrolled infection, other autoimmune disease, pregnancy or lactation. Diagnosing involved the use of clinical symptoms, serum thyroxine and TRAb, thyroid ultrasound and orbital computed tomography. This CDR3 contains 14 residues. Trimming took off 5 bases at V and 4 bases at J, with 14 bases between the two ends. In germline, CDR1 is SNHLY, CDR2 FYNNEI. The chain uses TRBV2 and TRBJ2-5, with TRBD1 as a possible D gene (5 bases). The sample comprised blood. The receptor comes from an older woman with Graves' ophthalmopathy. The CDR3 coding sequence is TGTGCCAGCAGTAAGGCAGGGATTGGAGAGACCCAGTACTTC. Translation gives CASSKAGIGETQYF.